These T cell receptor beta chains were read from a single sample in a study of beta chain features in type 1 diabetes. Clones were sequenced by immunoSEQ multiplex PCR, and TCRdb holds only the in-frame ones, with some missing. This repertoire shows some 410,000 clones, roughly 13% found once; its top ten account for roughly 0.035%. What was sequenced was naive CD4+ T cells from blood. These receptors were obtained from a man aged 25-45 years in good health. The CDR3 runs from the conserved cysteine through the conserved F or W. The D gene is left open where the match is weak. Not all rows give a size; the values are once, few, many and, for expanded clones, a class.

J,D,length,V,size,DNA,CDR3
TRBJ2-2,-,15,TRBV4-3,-,TGCGCCAGCAGCCAAGATGGCTTGAACACCGGGGAGCTGTTTTTT,CASSQDGLNTGELFF
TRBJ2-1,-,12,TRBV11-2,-,TGTGCCAGCAGCTTAGCGAGCTATGAGCAGTTCTTC,CASSLASYEQFF
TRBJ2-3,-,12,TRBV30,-,TGTGCCTGGAGTCCAGAGAGTTCCACGCAGTATTTT,CAWSPESSTQYF
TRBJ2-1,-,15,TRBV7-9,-,TGTGCCAGCACCCTCTTACTCGGTCGGCACAATGAGCAGTTCTTC,CASTLLLGRHNEQFF
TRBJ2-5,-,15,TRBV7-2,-,TGTGCCAGCAGCCGGGGCCCCCTGCGGGAAGAGACCCAGTACTTC,CASSRGPLREETQYF
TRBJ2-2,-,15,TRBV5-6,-,TGTGCCAGCAGCTTGGACGGCAGAAACACCGGGGAGCTGTTTTTT,CASSLDGRNTGELFF
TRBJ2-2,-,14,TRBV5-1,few,TGCGCCAGCAGCCCCGGGAAAAACACCGGGGAGCTGTTTTTT,CASSPGKNTGELFF
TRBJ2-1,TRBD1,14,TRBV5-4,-,TGTGCCAGCAGCCCCCGGGACAGGGTTAATGAGCAGTTCTTC,CASSPRDRVNEQFF
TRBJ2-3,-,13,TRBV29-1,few,TGCAGCGTTGATTATGATCGGGCAGATACGCAGTATTTT,CSVDYDRADTQYF
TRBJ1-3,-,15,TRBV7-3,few,TGTGCCAGCAGCCGATCCGCCAACTCTGGAAACACCATATATTTT,CASSRSANSGNTIYF
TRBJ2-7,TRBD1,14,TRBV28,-,TGTGCCAGCAGTTTGGGGACAGGGTTGTGGGAGCAGTACTTC,CASSLGTGLWEQYF
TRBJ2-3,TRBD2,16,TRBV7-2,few,TGTGCCAGCAGCTTAGCGGGACTAGGAAGCACAGATACGCAGTATTTT,CASSLAGLGSTDTQYF
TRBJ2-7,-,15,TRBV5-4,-,TGTGCCAGCAGCTTGGCAGGACAGACCAACTACGAGCAGTACTTC,CASSLAGQTNYEQYF
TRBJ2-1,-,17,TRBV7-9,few,TGTGCCAGCAGCTCGAGAGGCCTTGATGGCAGATTCAATGAGCAGTTCTTC,CASSSRGLDGRFNEQFF
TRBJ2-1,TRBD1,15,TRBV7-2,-,TGTGCCAGCGGATTGTCAGGGGGCATCTACAATGAGCAGTTCTTC,CASGLSGGIYNEQFF
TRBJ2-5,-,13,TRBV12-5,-,TGTGCTAGTGGTCCACAGGGTCGGCAGACCCAGTACTTC,CASGPQGRQTQYF
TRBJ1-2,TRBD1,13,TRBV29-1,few,TGCAGCGTTACCGGGACAGGGAACTATGGCTACACCTTC,CSVTGTGNYGYTF
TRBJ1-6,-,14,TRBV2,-,TGTGCCAGCAGTGAAGAGATCGTCTCCGGATCCCTCCACTTT,CASSEEIVSGSLHF
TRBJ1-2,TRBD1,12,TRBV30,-,TGTGCCTCTGACAGGGGATTCTATGGCTACACCTTC,CASDRGFYGYTF
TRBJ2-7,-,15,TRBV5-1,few,TGCGCCAGCAGGCCACTCCTCGGGACGGCCTACGAGCAGTACTTC,CASRPLLGTAYEQYF
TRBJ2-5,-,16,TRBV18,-,TGTGCCAGCTCACCACTGGCCGGGAGTCTCCAAGAGACCCAGTACTTC,CASSPLAGSLQETQYF
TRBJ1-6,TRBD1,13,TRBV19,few,TGTGCCAGCGACCCGGGACAGGGTTCACCCCTCCACTTT,CASDPGQGSPLHF
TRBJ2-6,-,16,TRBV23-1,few,TGCGCCAGCAGTCAAAGACTGAACTCTGGGGCCAACGTCCTGACTTTC,CASSQRLNSGANVLTF
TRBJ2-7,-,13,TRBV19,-,TGTGCCAGTAGTAACGGGATGGTGGGGGAGCAGTACTTC,CASSNGMVGEQYF
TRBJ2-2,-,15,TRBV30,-,TGTGCCTGGAGTGTAGCAGGGAGCTCCCCCGGGGAGCTGTTTTTT,CAWSVAGSSPGELFF
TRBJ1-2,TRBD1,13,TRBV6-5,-,TGTGCCAGCAGGACAGGGCGGAACTATGGCTACACCTTC,CASRTGRNYGYTF
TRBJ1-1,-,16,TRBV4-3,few,TGCGCCAGCAGCCAAGATAATTTTGGAGGTTCGGCTGAAGCTTTCTTT,CASSQDNFGGSAEAFF
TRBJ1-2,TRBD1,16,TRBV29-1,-,TGCAGCGCTGTAACTGGGGGACAGGCGGAGATATATGGCTACACCTTC,CSAVTGGQAEIYGYTF
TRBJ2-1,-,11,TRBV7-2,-,TGTGCCAGCAGCTTAGACAATGAGCAGTTCTTC,CASSLDNEQFF
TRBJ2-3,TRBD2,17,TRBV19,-,TGTGCCAGTAGTATCACCGGGACTAGCGGGGTAAGGGATACGCAGTATTTT,CASSITGTSGVRDTQYF
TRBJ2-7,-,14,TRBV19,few,TGTGCCAGTAGTAGCCCCGGGGGTAATCGCGAGCAGTACTTC,CASSSPGGNREQYF
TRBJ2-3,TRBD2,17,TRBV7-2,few,TGTGCCAGCAGAAAAACTGCGGGACTAGCGGGAAGGGATACGCAGTATTTT,CASRKTAGLAGRDTQYF
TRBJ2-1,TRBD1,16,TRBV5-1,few,TGCGCCAGCAGCTTGGCAGACCGACAGGGTCCGGTTGAGCAGTTCTTC,CASSLADRQGPVEQFF
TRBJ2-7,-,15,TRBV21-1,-,TGTGCCAGCAGCAATGAGGCGGGGCCTACCTACGAGCAGTACTTC,CASSNEAGPTYEQYF
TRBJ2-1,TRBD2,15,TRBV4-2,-,TGTGCCAGCAGCCAAGATCGACTAGCTTCCAATGAGCAGTTCTTC,CASSQDRLASNEQFF
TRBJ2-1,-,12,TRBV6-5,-,TGTGCCAGCAGCACCACCTACAATGAGCAGTTCTTC,CASSTTYNEQFF
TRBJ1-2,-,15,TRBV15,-,TGTGCCACCAGCAGAGATCGCCAGCCCAACTATGGCTACACCTTC,CATSRDRQPNYGYTF
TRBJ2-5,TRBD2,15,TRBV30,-,TGTGCCTGGAGACTAGCGGGAGGGCCAGTAGAGACCCAGTACTTC,CAWRLAGGPVETQYF
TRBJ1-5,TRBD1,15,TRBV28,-,TGTGCCAGCAGTGTCGCGACAGGGGGCGGTCAGCCCCAGCATTTT,CASSVATGGGQPQHF
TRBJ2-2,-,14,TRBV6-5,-,TGTGCCAGCACGATGGGGCGCGTCACCGGGGAGCTGTTTTTT,CASTMGRVTGELFF
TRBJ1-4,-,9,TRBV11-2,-,TGTGCCAGCAGAGAAAAACTGTTTTTT,CASREKLFF
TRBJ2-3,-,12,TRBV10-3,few,TGTGCCATACAGTCCGGCCCAGATACGCAGTATTTT,CAIQSGPDTQYF
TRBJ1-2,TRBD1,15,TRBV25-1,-,TGTGCCAGCAGTGAATCGGGCAGGGGGCCTAACGGCTACACCTTC,CASSESGRGPNGYTF
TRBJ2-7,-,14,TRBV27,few,TGTGCCAGCAGTTTATGGGGCAGGGCCTACGAGCAGTACTTC,CASSLWGRAYEQYF
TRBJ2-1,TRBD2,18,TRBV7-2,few,TGTGCCAGCAGCTTAGGCCCCCGGGGGAGGGGCTCCTACAATGAGCAGTTCTTC,CASSLGPRGRGSYNEQFF
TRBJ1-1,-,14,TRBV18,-,TGTGCCAGCTCACCGCCGACAGCCAACACTGAAGCTTTCTTT,CASSPPTANTEAFF
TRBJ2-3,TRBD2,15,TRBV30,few,TGTGCCTGTCAGTCACTAGCGGGACTCACAGATACGCAGTATTTT,CACQSLAGLTDTQYF
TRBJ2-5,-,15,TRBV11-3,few,TGTGCCAGCAGCTTAGATGCAGGACCTCAAGAGACCCAGTACTTC,CASSLDAGPQETQYF
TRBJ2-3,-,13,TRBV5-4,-,TGTGCCAGCGCGGGGAAGAGGACAGATACGCAGTATTTT,CASAGKRTDTQYF